Listed here are 17 T cell receptor beta chains from one sample, sequenced in a study of blood T cell repertoires in COVID-19. The table came from immunoSEQ multiplex PCR; TCRdb's copy has only in-frame clones and leaves some out. The repertoire holds approximately 170,000 clones, with 70% to 80% as singletons. The sequenced sample consisted of PBMCs or T cells enriched from blood (not recorded which). Every receptor here comes from a woman in her sixties or seventies in a cohort exposed to, infected with or recovered from COVID-19 (not recorded which).

This clone was seen only once. V and J are TRBV18 and TRBJ2-1; 7 bases fit TRBD1. The CDR3 is 15 residues long. Germline CDR1 is KGHSH and CDR2 is LQKENI. V dropped 3 bases and J dropped 7; count of bases not matched to a gene: 9. The CDR3 region is CASSPPGGTRNEQFF. The CDR3, as DNA: TGTGCCAGCTCACCCCCAGGGGGAACGAGAAATGAGCAGTTCTTC.

J is TRBJ2-3 and V is TRBV7-9, with D uncertain. Germline V gene sequence: CDR1 SEHNR, CDR2 FQNEAQ (reference sequence). The CDR3 sequence is 12 residues long. The V gene lost 8 bases and the J gene lost 1 base, with 7 bases spanning the gap. The CDR3 loop reads CASAPGTDTQYF. The CDR3 DNA reads as TGTGCCAGCGCACCGGGCACAGATACGCAGTATTTT.

V usage is TRBV9 and J usage is TRBJ1-6; 7 positions match TRBD1. The CDR3 has 14 residues. The V gene end was trimmed by 5 bases and the J gene end by 7 bases; junction bases not matched to a gene: 6. From germline, CDR1 is SGDLS and CDR2 YYNGEE. The CDR3 reads CASSDDRVNSPLHF. The CDR3 DNA sequence: TGTGCCAGCAGTGATGACAGGGTGAATTCACCCCTCCACTTT.

The chain has TRBV18 and TRBJ1-5; the D gene is possibly TRBD1 (5 bases). Germline V CDR1 and CDR2: KGHSH, LQKENI. Trimming removed 2 bases at V and 5 bases at J, with 16 bases between. The CDR3 is 16 amino acids. The CDR3 here is CASSPSTAEGDQPQHF. The CDR3 DNA reads as TGTGCCAGCTCACCATCGACAGCCGAAGGAGATCAGCCCCAGCATTTT.

The V call is TRBV7-2, the J call TRBJ1-2, with 7 bases fitting TRBD1. V was clipped by 3 bases and J by 5 bases; unmatched bases: 6. The CDR3 has 14 amino acids. Germline loops: CDR1 SGHTA, CDR2 FQGNSA. This chain's CDR3 is CASSFDRVGYGYTF. CDR3 DNA sequence: TGTGCCAGCAGCTTTGACAGGGTGGGTTATGGCTACACCTTC.

The genes are TRBV5-1 and TRBJ2-5; D is unresolved. V lost 4 bases to trimming and J lost 5 bases, with 9 bases between them. The length of the CDR3 is 12 residues. CDR1 SGHRS and CDR2 YFSETQ come from the germline V gene. This CDR3 reads CASSRRPETQYF. For the CDR3, the DNA is TGCGCCAGCAGCCGGCGGCCGGAGACCCAGTACTTC.

CDR3 DNA: TGTGCCAGCAGTCCTACTGCTTTTTATGGCTACACCTTC. Amino acid sequence: CASSPTAFYGYTF. This chain joins TRBV28 and TRBJ1-2; D not certain. This CDR3 contains 13 residues. Between the trimmed V and J ends, which lost 5 bases and 5 bases, there was a span of 12 bases. The V gene's germline CDR1 is MDHEN and CDR2 SYDVKM.

The chain is built from TRBV18 and TRBJ2-5, with D possibly matching TRBD2 (6 bases). This CDR3 spans 15 amino acids. Looked up from germline, CDR1 is KGHSH and CDR2 is LQKENI. V lost 3 bases and J lost 0, with 11 bases in between. The CDR3 is CASSPFGGHQETQYF. In nucleotides, the CDR3 is TGTGCCAGCTCACCGTTCGGGGGACACCAAGAGACCCAGTACTTC.

The chain links TRBV5-8 to TRBJ1-3; TRBD1 might be the D (6 bases). Trimming removed 3 bases from V and 0 bases from J, with 10 bases in between. This CDR3 region has 15 residues. The germline CDR1 and CDR2 sequences are SGHTS and YDEGEE. The DNA of the CDR3 is TGTGCCAGCAGCTCCGGGACATTCTCTGGAAACACCATATATTTT. This encodes CASSSGTFSGNTIYF.

The rearrangement links TRBV24-1 to TRBJ1-2; 9 bases are a match to TRBD1. Germline V CDR1 and CDR2: KGHDR, SFDVKD. CDR3 length: 16 amino acids. Unmatched junction bases numbered 9, after V lost 3 bases and J lost 5 bases. The CDR3 loop is CATSDPRTGEVYGYTF. CDR3 nucleotides: TGTGCCACCAGTGATCCTAGGACAGGGGAAGTGTATGGCTACACCTTC.

V is TRBV11-3 and J is TRBJ2-3; the D gene is possibly TRBD1 (6 bases). Germline V lookup: CDR1 SGHNT, CDR2 YENEEA. V was trimmed by 5 bases and J by 0 bases, leaving 9 bases between them. The CDR3 runs 14 residues. The CDR3 DNA sequence: TGTGCCAGCAGCCGACAGGAGAGCACAGATACGCAGTATTTT. It specifies CASSRQESTDTQYF.

This clone was counted a single time. The chain carries TRBV6-2 or TRBV6-3 and TRBJ2-7; D perhaps matches TRBD2 (5 bases). Germline V CDR1 and CDR2: MNHEY, SVGEGT. This CDR3 has 15 residues. V was clipped by 3 bases and J by 7 bases, with 19 bases between them. CDR3 sequence: CASSYPARGYIEQYF. The DNA of the CDR3 is TGTGCCAGCAGTTATCCGGCCCGAGGGTATATTGAGCAGTACTTC.

This chain joins TRBV28 and TRBJ1-1; 9 bases line up with TRBD1. V was clipped by 7 bases and J by 5 bases; unmatched bases: 5. Germline V gene data show CDR1 as MDHEN and CDR2 as SYDVKM. The CDR3 totals 13 residues. CDR3 loop: CASTGTGRTEAFF. The CDR3 DNA reads as TGTGCCAGCACAGGGACAGGGAGGACTGAAGCTTTCTTT.

V usage is TRBV19 and J usage is TRBJ2-7; possibly TRBD1 for D (6 bases). Germline loops: CDR1 LNHDA, CDR2 SQIVND (reference sequence). The CDR3 runs 13 residues. V lost 3 bases and J lost 3, with 9 bases in between. CDR3 DNA: TGTGCCAGTAGTATGACAGGCCTCTACGAGCAGTACTTC. Amino acids: CASSMTGLYEQYF.

The chain is built from TRBV29-1 and TRBJ1-1, with D possibly matching TRBD1 (6 bases). Between the trimmed V and J ends, which lost 4 bases and 5 bases, there was a span of 17 bases. This CDR3 comprises 14 residues. Germline V CDR1 and CDR2: SQVTM, ANQGSEA. This chain's CDR3 is CSVAPGTFGTEAFF. In DNA form, the CDR3 reads TGCAGCGTTGCCCCTGGGACATTCGGTACTGAAGCTTTCTTT.

This chain links TRBV5-6 with TRBJ2-1, with 15 bases fitting TRBD2. Trimming at V came to 4 bases and at J to 10 bases, leaving 9 bases not matched to a gene. CDR1 is SGHDT and CDR2 is YYEEEE in the germline V gene. This CDR3 spans 16 amino acids. The CDR3 coding sequence is TGTGCCAGCAGCCCCGGACTAGCGGGAGGGGGGAGGGAGCAGTTCTTC. Protein sequence: CASSPGLAGGGREQFF.

The V gene is TRBV7-9, the J gene TRBJ2-4; TRBD1 is a possible D gene (6 bases). CDR1 and CDR2 (germline): SEHNR, FQNEAQ (reference sequence). The V end lost 3 bases, the J end lost 7 bases, and 13 bases lay between the germline ends. CDR3 length: 14 residues. CDR3 amino acids: CASSFARGGNIQYF. In DNA, the CDR3 is TGTGCCAGCAGCTTCGCCAGGGGCGGGAACATTCAGTACTTC.